These T cell receptor beta chains were read from a single sample in a study of long-term antiretroviral therapy in people with HIV. Libraries were prepared by immunoSEQ multiplex PCR; TCRdb keeps only in-frame clonotypes and omits some of them. The sample lists 14,000 or so clones, around 85% occurring once. The sequences come from unsorted PBMCs, collected just before starting antiretroviral therapy. The receptors originated from a man aged 35 to 55 with HIV. CDR3s include the opening cysteine and the closing phenylalanine or tryptophan. Fields, in order: J gene, clone size, D gene, V gene, CDR3 DNA, CDR3 protein. The D gene is left open where the match is weak. Clone sizes are given selectively: once, few, many, or a class where the clone is expanded.

j_call: TRBJ1-2
clone_size: -
d_call: -
v_call: TRBV28
cdr3_nt: TGTGCCAGCAGTTTAGGGGGGGCGCAGATCTATGGCTACACCTTC
cdr3_aa: CASSLGGAQIYGYTF

j_call: TRBJ2-3
clone_size: few
d_call: -
v_call: TRBV7-9
cdr3_nt: TGTGCCAGCAGCCCCAGGCCTTCCTTACGGGTTGATACGCAGTATTTT
cdr3_aa: CASSPRPSLRVDTQYF

j_call: TRBJ1-1
clone_size: -
d_call: -
v_call: TRBV7-8
cdr3_nt: TGTGCCAGCAGCACAGATTCGGTACTGAACACTGAAGCTTTCTTT
cdr3_aa: CASSTDSVLNTEAFF

j_call: TRBJ1-5
clone_size: -
d_call: -
v_call: TRBV5-1
cdr3_nt: TGCGCCAGCAGCTTGGTAGGGGCTCTGAATCAGCCCCAGCATTTT
cdr3_aa: CASSLVGALNQPQHF

j_call: TRBJ2-3
clone_size: -
d_call: -
v_call: TRBV25-1
cdr3_nt: TGTGCCAGCACCCTTCGGGGAGAAGCAGATACGCAGTATTTT
cdr3_aa: CASTLRGEADTQYF

j_call: TRBJ1-2
clone_size: few
d_call: -
v_call: TRBV18
cdr3_nt: TGTGCCAGCTCACCCGGGGCGGTGAAGTATGGCTTCACCTTC
cdr3_aa: CASSPGAVKYGFTF

j_call: TRBJ1-5
clone_size: -
d_call: TRBD1
v_call: TRBV27
cdr3_nt: TGTGCCAGCGGATCTTCTCGGACAGGGAGGACCTATAGCAATCAGCCCCAGCATTTT
cdr3_aa: CASGSSRTGRTYSNQPQHF

j_call: TRBJ1-2
clone_size: -
d_call: -
v_call: TRBV11-2
cdr3_nt: TGTGCCAGCAGCTTAGATCGAACGTCCTATGGCTACACCTTC
cdr3_aa: CASSLDRTSYGYTF

j_call: TRBJ1-2
clone_size: -
d_call: TRBD1
v_call: TRBV27
cdr3_nt: TGTGCCACCTCAGGGGGCCCGGGCTATGGCTACACCTTC
cdr3_aa: CATSGGPGYGYTF

j_call: TRBJ2-1
clone_size: medium-sized
d_call: TRBD2
v_call: TRBV5-6
cdr3_nt: TGTGCCAGCAGCTTGGAGCCTAGCGGGAGGATATCCTACAATGAGCAGTTCTTC
cdr3_aa: CASSLEPSGRISYNEQFF

j_call: TRBJ2-2
clone_size: once
d_call: TRBD2
v_call: TRBV30
cdr3_nt: TGTGCCTGGAGTACCCCGCGGGGGGGGGAGCTGTTTTTT
cdr3_aa: CAWSTPRGGELFF

j_call: TRBJ2-6
clone_size: -
d_call: -
v_call: TRBV2
cdr3_nt: TGTGCCAGCAGGGGTAACGTCCTGACTTTC
cdr3_aa: CASRGNVLTF

j_call: TRBJ1-1
clone_size: -
d_call: -
v_call: TRBV7-3
cdr3_nt: TGTGCCAGCAGCTTGCAGGGGTCGAACACTGAAGCTTTCTTT
cdr3_aa: CASSLQGSNTEAFF

j_call: TRBJ1-1
clone_size: -
d_call: -
v_call: TRBV2
cdr3_nt: TGTGCCAGCAGTGACGGCAGGACGAACACTGAAGCTTTCTTT
cdr3_aa: CASSDGRTNTEAFF

j_call: TRBJ1-1
clone_size: -
d_call: -
v_call: TRBV5-1
cdr3_nt: TGCGCCAGCACCACAGGGTCTGTTCGGACTGAAGCTTTCTTT
cdr3_aa: CASTTGSVRTEAFF